In its sample, the clone carrying this TCR beta chain was seen once. Antigen: not known. Amplification used 60 Vbeta primers and 13 Jbeta primers. Repertoires were generated with immunoSEQ multiplex PCR, while TCRdb's copy carries only in-frame clones and drops some. Among around 150,000 clones, roughly 77% were seen once, and the ten largest hold about 2.6%. This record comes from a study of cytomegalovirus exposure and HLA in healthy donors. Turning to the study itself: A previous analysis identified 100 million to 120 million unique TCR beta sequences derived from approximately 190 million T cells.

Findings and limits, study-wide: Later analysis demonstrated an association between a missense DCLRE1C variant and TCR beta V- and J-gene trimming. In a later analysis, fewer than 20,000 TCR beta sequences were associated with HLA alleles at 0.05 false discovery rate. The sole available immune exposure information was CMV serostatus.

This TCR was sampled from a woman aged 40 to 50 in good health and CMV-seropositive. Sequenced sample: PBMCs.

The CDR3 spells CASSSPRQNTIYF. CDR3 nucleotides: TGTGCCAGCAGTTCCCCAAGACAGAACACCATATATTTT. The chain is built from TRBV27 and TRBJ1-3, with D perhaps TRBD1 (5 bases). The CDR3 is 13 residues long. Germline V gene data show CDR1 as MNHEY and CDR2 as SMNVEV (reference sequence). V lost 4 bases to trimming and J lost 7 bases, with 11 bases between them.